This T cell receptor (beta chain) came from a study of beta chain features in type 1 diabetes. This clone was observed a handful of times. The antigen remains undetermined. Other DNA sequences from this sample encode an identical CDR3 as well. The CDR3 length is 13 residues. Trimming removed 2 bases from V and 1 base from J, with 5 bases in between. The germline CDR1 and CDR2 sequences are SGHTA and FQGNSA. Overall study results and limits: For Type 1 diabetes patients, all four CD4+ subsets carried TCRB CDR3s that were moderately but significantly shorter.

Reverse transcription of all isolated RNA meant that expressed TCRB transcripts were sequenced. The data were produced by immunoSEQ multiplex PCR, yet TCRdb's version contains in-frame clones alone and is incomplete. The sample has 300,000 to 400,000 clones; over 8.5% are singletons. The V and J genes are TRBV7-2 and TRBJ2-5; D unclear. Sequencing was done on a sample of central memory CD4+ T cells from blood. The receptor comes from a man aged 30 to 39 with type 1 diabetes. Here the CDR3 DNA reads TGTGCCAGCAGCTTAAGCTTCCAAGAGACCCAGTACTTC. Translated: CASSLSFQETQYF. The full variable domain, in which reference TRBV7-2 and TRBJ2-5 provide the parts outside the CDR3, is GAGVSQSPSNKVTEKGKDVELRCDPISGHTALYWYRQSLGQGLEFLIYFQGNSAPDKSGLPSDRFSAERTGGSVSTLTIQRTQQEDSAVYLCASSLSFQETQYFGPGTRLLVL.